Each of the 15 T cell receptor beta chains below was sequenced from the same sample in a study of T-cell memory formation after mild COVID-19. TCRdb reanalysed the 5' RACE reads using MiXCR and keeps one entry per CDR3 protein. The sample records roughly 450,000 distinct CDR3 sequences, around 17% being singletons. Sequenced input: PBMCs or a T cell subset sorted from them (not recorded which). These receptors all stem from a man between 18 and 35 years old who had mild COVID-19 (a few samples of this study predate the infection). Cell type and time point are not known.

This clonotype showed up just a few times. The chain has TRBV12-3 or TRBV12-4 and TRBJ2-5; a possible D gene is TRBD2 (6 bases). The CDR3 runs to 14 residues. V lost 2 bases and J lost 4, with 11 bases in between. DNA of the CDR3: TGTGCCAGCAGTTTAATGACTAGTGCAGAGACCCAGTACTTC. This gives the protein CASSLMTSAETQYF.

This clonotype was observed many times. The chain couples TRBV7-3 to TRBJ2-7; 7 bases fit TRBD1. Germline-derived CDR1 and CDR2 are SGHTA and FQGTGA. CDR3 length: 13 amino acids. Losses at the gene ends were 3 bases for V and 3 bases for J; bases not matched to a gene: 2. CDR3 region: CASSFDRDYEQYF. CDR3 coding DNA: TGTGCCAGCAGCTTTGACAGGGACTACGAGCAGTACTTC. The variable domain in full, with the rest retrieved from reference TRBV7-3 and TRBJ2-7, is GAGVSQTPSNKVTEKGKYVELRCDPISGHTALYWYRQSLGQGPEFLIYFQGTGAADDSGLPNDRFFAVRPEGSVSTLKIQRTERGDSAVYLCASSFDRDYEQYFGPGTRLTVT.

The chain links TRBV7-2 to TRBJ2-5, with a possible D match to TRBD2 (6 bases). CDR3 length: 14 amino acids. Germline V gene data show CDR1 as SGHTA and CDR2 as FQGNSA. Trimming shortened V by 5 bases and J by 4 bases, and 14 bases separated the two germline ends. CDR3 in DNA: TGTGCCAGCAGCAGACCCGGGGGACTAGAGACCCAGTACTTC. Protein: CASSRPGGLETQYF.

V and J are TRBV2 and TRBJ1-4; D uncertain. V lost 7 bases, J lost 0 bases, and 6 bases lay in between. The germline CDR1 and CDR2 sequences are SNHLY and FYNNEI. This CDR3 is built from 13 residues. The CDR3 coding sequence is TGTGCCAGCATGGCAACAACTAATGAAAAACTGTTTTTT. Its protein product is CASMATTNEKLFF.

This clonotype was counted a few times. The chain joins TRBV4-3 to TRBJ2-7, with D perhaps matching TRBD1 (6 bases). CDR3 length: 16 residues. Per the germline V gene, CDR1 is LGHNA and CDR2 is YSLEER. V lost 1 base and J 1 base, leaving 14 bases between the germline ends. CDR3 loop: CASSQAAWGQSYEQYF. The CDR3 region has the DNA TGCGCCAGCAGCCAAGCGGCCTGGGGGCAATCCTACGAGCAGTACTTC.

This clonotype was picked up a small number of times. This chain joins TRBV7-6 and TRBJ2-7; D is unresolved. The germline V and J ends were trimmed by 4 bases and 3 bases, with 10 bases remaining between them. The V gene's germline CDR1 is SGHVS and CDR2 FNYEAQ. This CDR3 contains 13 residues. CDR3 nucleotides: TGTGCCAGCAGCTATGGACCAGACTACGAGCAGTACTTC. Protein sequence: CASSYGPDYEQYF.

This clonotype showed up just a few times. The chain links TRBV6-5 to TRBJ1-1; D might be TRBD1 (5 bases). CDR1 and CDR2 (germline): MNHEY, SVGAGI. V lost 0 bases and J lost 1, with 9 bases in between. CDR3 length equals 15 residues. CDR3 sequence: CASSYSWQGNTEAFF. In DNA form, the CDR3 reads TGTGCCAGCAGTTACTCGTGGCAGGGGAACACTGAAGCTTTCTTT.

This clonotype has a handful of counts. The chain uses TRBV5-1 and TRBJ2-5; 7 positions match TRBD2. V was clipped by 4 bases and J by 2 bases; unmatched bases: 11. The CDR3 is 16 residues long. The germline CDR1 and CDR2 sequences are SGHRS and YFSETQ. CDR3 protein: CASSPLEDGGQETQYF. The CDR3 nucleotides are TGCGCCAGCAGCCCCCTCGAGGACGGGGGGCAAGAGACCCAGTACTTC. The entire variable domain, with the rest obtained from reference TRBV5-1 and TRBJ2-5, is as follows: KAGVTQTPRYLIKTRGQQVTLSCSPISGHRSVSWYQQTPGQGLQFLFEYFSETQRNKGNFPGRFSGRQFSNSRSEMNVSTLELGDSALYLCASSPLEDGGQETQYFGPGTRLLVL.

This clonotype showed up many times. The chain links TRBV9 to TRBJ2-3; 7 bases map to TRBD2. The germline gives CDR1 SGDLS, CDR2 YYNGEE. The CDR3 runs 14 residues. V lost 3 bases to trimming and J lost 3 bases; unmatched junction nucleotides: 4. The CDR3 DNA sequence: TGTGCCAGCAGCGCAGCGGGATCTACAGATACGCAGTATTTT. This sequence encodes CASSAAGSTDTQYF.

The gene calls are TRBV7-2 and TRBJ1-2; D might be TRBD1 (6 bases). Between the trimmed V and J ends, which lost 6 bases and 5 bases, there was a span of 16 bases. CDR1 and CDR2 from the germline V gene are SGHTA and FQGNSA. The CDR3 covers 14 residues. The CDR3: CASSLGRGRYGYTF. As DNA, the CDR3 is TGTGCCAGCAGTTTGGGCAGGGGTCGGTATGGCTACACCTTC.

This clonotype was detected many times. The chain is built from TRBV7-3 and TRBJ2-1; 8 bases match TRBD2. Looked up from germline, CDR1 is SGHTA and CDR2 is FQGTGA. The V segment lost 2 bases and the J segment 8 bases; nucleotides outside the gene matches: 5. The CDR3 spans 14 residues. CDR3 sequence: CASSLAGGGYEQFF. The CDR3 DNA reads as TGTGCCAGCAGCTTAGCGGGGGGCGGCTATGAGCAGTTCTTC.

There are a few counts of this clonotype. The genes are TRBV28 and TRBJ1-6; 8 bases map to TRBD1. The CDR3 extends over 13 amino acids. Germline CDR1 is MDHEN and CDR2 is SYDVKM. The V segment lost 6 bases and the J segment 13 bases; nucleotides outside the gene matches: 8. The CDR3: CASRSGGLVPLHF. CDR3 sequence (DNA): TGTGCCAGCAGATCAGGGGGCCTTGTCCCCCTCCACTTT.

V gene TRBV7-9 combines with J gene TRBJ2-2, with TRBD1 identical over 8 bases. Germline-derived CDR1 and CDR2 are SEHNR and FQNEAQ (reference sequence). The V and J ends lost 5 bases and 1 base, in that order; junction bases with no gene match: 3. This CDR3 has 15 residues. CDR3 sequence (DNA): TGTGCCAGCAGCATCACAGGGGGGAACACCGGGGAGCTGTTTTTT. It is translated as CASSITGGNTGELFF.

This clonotype was detected a few times. The V gene is TRBV6-2 or TRBV6-3, the J gene TRBJ2-2; 11 nucleotides line up with TRBD2. The length of the CDR3 is 16 residues. The germline gives CDR1 MNHEY, CDR2 SVGEGT. Trimming took 6 bases from V and 4 from J; bases not matched to a gene: 7. The CDR3 DNA is TGTGCCAGCAGAAGCCGACTAGCGGGGTTCACCGGGGAGCTGTTTTTT. It is translated as CASRSRLAGFTGELFF.

The rearrangement joins TRBV6-5 to TRBJ2-7; tentatively, D is TRBD1 (6 bases). The V and J ends lost 7 bases and 0 bases respectively, with 10 bases between them. This CDR3 comprises 13 residues. Germline V lookup: CDR1 MNHEY, CDR2 SVGAGI. The CDR3: CASKTGSSYEQYF. DNA of the CDR3: TGTGCCAGCAAAACAGGGAGCTCCTACGAGCAGTACTTC.